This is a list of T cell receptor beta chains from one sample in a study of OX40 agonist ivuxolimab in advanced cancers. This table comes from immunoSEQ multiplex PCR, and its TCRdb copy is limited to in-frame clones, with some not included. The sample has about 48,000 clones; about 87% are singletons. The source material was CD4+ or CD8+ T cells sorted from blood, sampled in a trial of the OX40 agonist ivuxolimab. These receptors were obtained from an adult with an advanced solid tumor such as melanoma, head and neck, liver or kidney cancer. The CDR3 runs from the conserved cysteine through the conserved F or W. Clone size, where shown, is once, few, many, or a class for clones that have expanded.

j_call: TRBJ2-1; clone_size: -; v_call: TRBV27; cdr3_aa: CASSLSAGPYNEQFF
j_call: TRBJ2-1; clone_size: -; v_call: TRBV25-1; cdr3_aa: CASSDPTSGRANEQFF
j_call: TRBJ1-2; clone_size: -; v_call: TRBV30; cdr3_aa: CAWTRDRGPDYGYTF
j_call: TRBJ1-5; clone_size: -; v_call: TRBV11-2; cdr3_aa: CASSLAGDPNQPQHF
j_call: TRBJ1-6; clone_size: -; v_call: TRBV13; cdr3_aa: CASRIKGSDSPLHF
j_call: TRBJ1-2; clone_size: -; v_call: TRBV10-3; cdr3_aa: CAISESTGQSYGYTF
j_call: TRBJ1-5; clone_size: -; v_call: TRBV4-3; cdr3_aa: CASSQDWMSNQPQHF
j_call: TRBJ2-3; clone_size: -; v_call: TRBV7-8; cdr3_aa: CASSPGTSGGADTQYF
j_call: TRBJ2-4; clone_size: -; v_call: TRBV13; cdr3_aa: CASSLGADRFYQNIQYF
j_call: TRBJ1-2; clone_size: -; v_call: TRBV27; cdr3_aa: CASSPDGTGRNYGYTF
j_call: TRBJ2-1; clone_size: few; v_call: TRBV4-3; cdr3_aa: CASSYSFSREQFF
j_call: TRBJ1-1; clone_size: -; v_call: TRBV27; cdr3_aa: CASSLKTWRGRNTEAFF
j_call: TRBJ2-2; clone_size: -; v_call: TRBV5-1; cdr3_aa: CASSLRQGAPGELFF
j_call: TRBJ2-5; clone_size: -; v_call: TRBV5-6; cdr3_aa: CASSPWFGETQYF
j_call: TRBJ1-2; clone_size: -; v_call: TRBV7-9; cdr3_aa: CASSGTGITGYGYTF
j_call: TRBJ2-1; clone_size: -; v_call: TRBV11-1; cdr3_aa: CASSLAWGSFYNEQFF
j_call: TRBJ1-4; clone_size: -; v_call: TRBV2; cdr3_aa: CASIIRDSSNEKLFF
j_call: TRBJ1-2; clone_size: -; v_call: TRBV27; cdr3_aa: CASHTQGDHGYTF
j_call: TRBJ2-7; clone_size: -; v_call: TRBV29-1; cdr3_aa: CSVVERTYEQYF
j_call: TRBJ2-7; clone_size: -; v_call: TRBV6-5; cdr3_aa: CASSQQGTGGYEQYF
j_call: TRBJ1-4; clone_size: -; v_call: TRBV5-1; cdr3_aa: CASCPLQGDCEKLFF
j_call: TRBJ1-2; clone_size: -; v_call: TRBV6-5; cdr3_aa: CASSYGGAFGYTF
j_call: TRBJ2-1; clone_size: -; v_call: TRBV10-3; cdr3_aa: CAIRGTSGIDEQFF
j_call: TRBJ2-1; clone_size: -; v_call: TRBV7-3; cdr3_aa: CASSQGTGLAIREQFF
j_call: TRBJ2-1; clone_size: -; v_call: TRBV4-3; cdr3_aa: CASSQGTLAWAEQFF
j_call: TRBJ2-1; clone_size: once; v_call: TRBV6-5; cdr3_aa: CASSYSVGGANEQFF
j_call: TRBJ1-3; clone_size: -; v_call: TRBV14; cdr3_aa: CASSHRGAGNTIYF
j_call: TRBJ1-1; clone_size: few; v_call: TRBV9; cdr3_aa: CASSPEGGMNTEAFF
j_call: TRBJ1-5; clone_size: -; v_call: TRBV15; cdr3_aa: CATTRDRGVFQPQHF
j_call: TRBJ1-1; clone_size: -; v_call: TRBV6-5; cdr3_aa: CASSYGRDTEAFF
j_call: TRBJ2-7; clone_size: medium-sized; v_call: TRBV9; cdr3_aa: CASSAGTDSYEQYF
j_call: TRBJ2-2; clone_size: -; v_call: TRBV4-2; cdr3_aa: CASSQDAGLADVYANTGELFF
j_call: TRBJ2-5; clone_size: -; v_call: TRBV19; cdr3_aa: CASRQPNQETQYF
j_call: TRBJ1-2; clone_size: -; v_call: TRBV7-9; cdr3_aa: CASSLVGYGYTF
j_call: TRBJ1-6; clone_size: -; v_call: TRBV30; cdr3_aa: CAWSVGGVGSPLHF
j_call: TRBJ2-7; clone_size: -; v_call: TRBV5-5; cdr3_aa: CASSRNQGFTYEQYF
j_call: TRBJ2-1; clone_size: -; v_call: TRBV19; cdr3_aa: CASNSRDRVYNEQFF
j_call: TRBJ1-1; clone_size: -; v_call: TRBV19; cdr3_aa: CASKDTEAFF
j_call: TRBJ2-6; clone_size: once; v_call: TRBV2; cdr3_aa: CASRTGANVLTF
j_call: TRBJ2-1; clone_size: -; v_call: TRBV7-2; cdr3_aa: CASSFGLAGDLSRDEQFF
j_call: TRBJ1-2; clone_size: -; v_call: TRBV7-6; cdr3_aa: CASSFGSNYGYTF
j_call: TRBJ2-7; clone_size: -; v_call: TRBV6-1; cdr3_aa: CASSEGSSGTYEQYF
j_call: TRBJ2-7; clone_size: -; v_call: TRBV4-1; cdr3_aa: CASSQVLRYEQYF
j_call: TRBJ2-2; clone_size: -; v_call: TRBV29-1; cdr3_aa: CSVEQGGTGELFF
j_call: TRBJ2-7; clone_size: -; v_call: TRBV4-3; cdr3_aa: CASSPIMGGEYEQYF